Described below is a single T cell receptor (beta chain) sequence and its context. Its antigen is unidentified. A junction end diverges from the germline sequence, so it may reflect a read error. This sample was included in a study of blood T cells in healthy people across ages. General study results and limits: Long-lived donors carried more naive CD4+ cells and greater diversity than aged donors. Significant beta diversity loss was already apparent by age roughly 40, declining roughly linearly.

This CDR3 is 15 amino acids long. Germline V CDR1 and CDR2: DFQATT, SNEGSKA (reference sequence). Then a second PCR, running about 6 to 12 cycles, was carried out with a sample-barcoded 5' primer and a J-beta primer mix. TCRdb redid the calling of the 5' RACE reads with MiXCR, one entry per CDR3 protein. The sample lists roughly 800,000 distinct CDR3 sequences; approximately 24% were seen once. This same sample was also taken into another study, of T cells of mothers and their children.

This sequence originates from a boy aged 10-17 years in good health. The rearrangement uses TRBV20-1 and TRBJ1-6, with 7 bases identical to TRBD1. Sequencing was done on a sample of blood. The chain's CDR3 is CNARTSGQLNSPLHF. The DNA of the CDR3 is TGCAATGCTAGGACATCGGGACAGCTTAATTCACCCCTCCACTTT.